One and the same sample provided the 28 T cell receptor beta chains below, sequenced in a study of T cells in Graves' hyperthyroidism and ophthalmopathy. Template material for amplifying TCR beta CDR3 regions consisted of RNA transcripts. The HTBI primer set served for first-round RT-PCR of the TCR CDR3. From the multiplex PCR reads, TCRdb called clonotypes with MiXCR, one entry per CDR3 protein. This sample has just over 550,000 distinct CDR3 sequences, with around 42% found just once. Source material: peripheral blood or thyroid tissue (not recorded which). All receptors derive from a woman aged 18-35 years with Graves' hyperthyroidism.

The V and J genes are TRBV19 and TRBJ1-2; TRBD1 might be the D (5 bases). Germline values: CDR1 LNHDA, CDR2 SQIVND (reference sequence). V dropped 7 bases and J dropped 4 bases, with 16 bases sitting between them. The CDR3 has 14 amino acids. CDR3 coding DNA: TGTGCCAGTATATCTCGTGAGGACATCTATGGCTACACCTTC. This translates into CASISREDIYGYTF.

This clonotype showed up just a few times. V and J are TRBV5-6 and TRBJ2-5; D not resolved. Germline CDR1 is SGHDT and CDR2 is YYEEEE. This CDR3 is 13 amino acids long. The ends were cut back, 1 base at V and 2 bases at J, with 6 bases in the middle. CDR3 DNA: TGTGCCAGCAGCTTGCAAGCACAAGAGACCCAGTACTTC. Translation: CASSLQAQETQYF.

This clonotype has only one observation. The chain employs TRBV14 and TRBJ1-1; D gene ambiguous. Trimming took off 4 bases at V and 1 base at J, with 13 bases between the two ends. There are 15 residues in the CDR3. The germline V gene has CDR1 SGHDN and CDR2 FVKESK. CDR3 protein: CASSPSLRSNTEAFF. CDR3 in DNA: TGTGCCAGCAGCCCGTCCCTGCGTTCGAACACTGAAGCTTTCTTT.

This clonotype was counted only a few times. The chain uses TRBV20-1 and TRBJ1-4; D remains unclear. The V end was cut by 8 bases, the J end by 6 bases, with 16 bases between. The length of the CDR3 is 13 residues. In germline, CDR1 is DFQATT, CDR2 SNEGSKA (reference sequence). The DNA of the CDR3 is TGCAGTCCGAAAAGGTCGGTCGATGAAAAACTGTTTTTT. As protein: CSPKRSVDEKLFF.

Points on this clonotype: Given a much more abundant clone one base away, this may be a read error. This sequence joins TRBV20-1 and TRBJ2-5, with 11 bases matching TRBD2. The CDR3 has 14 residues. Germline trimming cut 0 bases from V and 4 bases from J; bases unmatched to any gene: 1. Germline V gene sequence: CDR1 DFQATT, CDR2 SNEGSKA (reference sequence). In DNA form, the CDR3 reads TGCAGTGCTAGAGATCTAGCGGGAGGAGAGACCCAGTACTTC. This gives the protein CSARDLAGGETQYF.

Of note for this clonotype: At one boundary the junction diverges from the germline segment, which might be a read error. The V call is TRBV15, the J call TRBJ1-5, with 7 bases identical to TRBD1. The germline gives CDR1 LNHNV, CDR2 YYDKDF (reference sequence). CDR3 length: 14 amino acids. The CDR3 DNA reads TGTGCCGCCAGCACCATCAGGGGGAATCAGCCCCAGCATTTT. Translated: CAASTIRGNQPQHF.

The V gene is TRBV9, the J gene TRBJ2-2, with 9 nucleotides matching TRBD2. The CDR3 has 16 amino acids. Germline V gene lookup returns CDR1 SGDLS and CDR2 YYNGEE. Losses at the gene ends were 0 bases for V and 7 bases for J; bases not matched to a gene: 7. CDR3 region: CASSVAAGGPDGELFF. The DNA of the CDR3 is TGTGCCAGCAGCGTAGCGGCGGGAGGGCCTGACGGGGAGCTGTTTTTT.

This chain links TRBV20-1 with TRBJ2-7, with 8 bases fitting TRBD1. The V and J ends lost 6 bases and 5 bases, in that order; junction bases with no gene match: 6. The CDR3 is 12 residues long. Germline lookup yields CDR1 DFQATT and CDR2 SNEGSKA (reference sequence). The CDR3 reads CSARGRGHEQYF. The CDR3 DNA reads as TGCAGTGCCAGGGGCAGGGGGCACGAGCAGTACTTC.

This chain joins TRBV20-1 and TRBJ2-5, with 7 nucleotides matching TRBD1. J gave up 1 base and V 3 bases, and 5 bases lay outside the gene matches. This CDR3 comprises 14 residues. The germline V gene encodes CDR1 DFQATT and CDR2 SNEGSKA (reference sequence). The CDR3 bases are TGCAGTGCTAGCCTCGGGACAGCCCAAGAGACCCAGTACTTC. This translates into CSASLGTAQETQYF.

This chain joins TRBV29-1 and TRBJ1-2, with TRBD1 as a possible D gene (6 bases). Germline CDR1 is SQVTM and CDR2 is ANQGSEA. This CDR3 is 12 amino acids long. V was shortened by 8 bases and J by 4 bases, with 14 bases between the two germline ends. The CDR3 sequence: CSLTRGSYGYTF. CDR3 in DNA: TGCAGCTTGACCAGGGGCTCCTATGGCTACACCTTC.

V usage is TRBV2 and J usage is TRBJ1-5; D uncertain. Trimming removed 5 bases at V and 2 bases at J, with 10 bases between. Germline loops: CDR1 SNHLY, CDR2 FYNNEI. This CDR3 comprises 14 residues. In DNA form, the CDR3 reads TGTGCCAGCAGTTTGTCATTCGGCAATCAGCCCCAGCATTTT. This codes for CASSLSFGNQPQHF. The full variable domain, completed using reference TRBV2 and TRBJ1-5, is EPEVTQTPSHQVTQMGQEVILRCVPISNHLYFYWYRQILGQKVEFLVSFYNNEISEKSEIFDDQFSVERPDGSNFTLKIRSTKLEDSAMYFCASSLSFGNQPQHFGDGTRLSIL.

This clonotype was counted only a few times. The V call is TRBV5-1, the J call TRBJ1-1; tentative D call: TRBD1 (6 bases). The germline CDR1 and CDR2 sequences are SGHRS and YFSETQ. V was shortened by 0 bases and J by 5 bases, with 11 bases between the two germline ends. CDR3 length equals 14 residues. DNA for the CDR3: TGCGCCAGCAGCTTGGACACAGGGAGGACTGAAGCTTTCTTT. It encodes CASSLDTGRTEAFF.

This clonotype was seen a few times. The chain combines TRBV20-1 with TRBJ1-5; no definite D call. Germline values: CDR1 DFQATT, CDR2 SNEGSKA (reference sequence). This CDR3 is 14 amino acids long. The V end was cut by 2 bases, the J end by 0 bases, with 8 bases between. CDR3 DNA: TGCAGTGCTAGAATGCAGATTAGCAATCAGCCCCAGCATTTT. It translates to CSARMQISNQPQHF.

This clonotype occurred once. The CDR3 loop reads CAISGSPGTGLGYTF. The CDR3 DNA reads as TGTGCCATCAGCGGGAGTCCCGGGACAGGGCTAGGCTACACCTTC. The V and J genes are TRBV10-3 and TRBJ1-2; 9 bases agree with TRBD1. Unmatched junction bases numbered 13, after V lost 6 bases and J lost 8 bases. In germline, CDR1 is ENHRY, CDR2 SYGVKD. The CDR3 extends over 15 amino acids.

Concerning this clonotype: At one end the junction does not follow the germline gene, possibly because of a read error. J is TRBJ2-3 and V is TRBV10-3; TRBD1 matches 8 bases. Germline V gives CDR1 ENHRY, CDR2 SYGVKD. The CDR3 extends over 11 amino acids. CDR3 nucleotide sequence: TGTGCCATCAGTCAACCGCCAGGGGGCAGTTTT. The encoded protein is CAISQPPGGSF.

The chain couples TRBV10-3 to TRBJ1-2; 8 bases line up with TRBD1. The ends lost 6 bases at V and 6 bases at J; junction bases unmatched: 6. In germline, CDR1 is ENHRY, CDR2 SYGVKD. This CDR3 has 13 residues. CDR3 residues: CAIRDRVYDGYTF. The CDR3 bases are TGTGCCATCAGGGACAGGGTCTATGATGGCTACACCTTC.

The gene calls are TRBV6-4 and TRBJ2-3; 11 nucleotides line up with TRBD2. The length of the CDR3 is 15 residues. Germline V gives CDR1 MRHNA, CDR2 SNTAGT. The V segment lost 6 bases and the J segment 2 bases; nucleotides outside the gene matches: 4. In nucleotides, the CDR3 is TGTGCCAGCAGACCTAGCGGGAGGAACACAGATACGCAGTATTTT. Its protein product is CASRPSGRNTDTQYF.

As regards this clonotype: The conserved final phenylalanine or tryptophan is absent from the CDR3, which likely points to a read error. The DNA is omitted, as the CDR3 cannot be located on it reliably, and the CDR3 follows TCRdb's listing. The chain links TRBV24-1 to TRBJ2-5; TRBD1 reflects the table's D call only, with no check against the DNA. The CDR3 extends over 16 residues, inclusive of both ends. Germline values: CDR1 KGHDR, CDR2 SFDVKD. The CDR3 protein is CATSGPDIHYGYTFGS.

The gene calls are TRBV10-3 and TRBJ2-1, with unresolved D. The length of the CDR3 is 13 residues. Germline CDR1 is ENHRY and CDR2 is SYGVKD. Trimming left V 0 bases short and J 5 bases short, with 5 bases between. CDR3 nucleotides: TGTGCCATCAGTGAGTCGAGGAACAATGAGCAGTTCTTC. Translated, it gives CAISESRNNEQFF.

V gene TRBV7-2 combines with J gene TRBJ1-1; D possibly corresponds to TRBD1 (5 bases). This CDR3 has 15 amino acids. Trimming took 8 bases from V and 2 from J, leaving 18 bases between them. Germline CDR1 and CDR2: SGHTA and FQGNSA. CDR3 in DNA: TGTGCCAGCTCACCCCTGAAACAGGAAAACACTGAAGCTTTCTTT. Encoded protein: CASSPLKQENTEAFF.

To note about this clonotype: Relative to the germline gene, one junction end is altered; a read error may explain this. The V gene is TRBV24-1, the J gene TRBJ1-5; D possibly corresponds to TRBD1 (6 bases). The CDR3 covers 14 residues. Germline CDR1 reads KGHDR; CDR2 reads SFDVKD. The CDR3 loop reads CASSPGRGYQPQHF. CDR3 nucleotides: TGTGCCAGCAGTCCGGGCAGGGGATATCAGCCCCAGCATTTT.

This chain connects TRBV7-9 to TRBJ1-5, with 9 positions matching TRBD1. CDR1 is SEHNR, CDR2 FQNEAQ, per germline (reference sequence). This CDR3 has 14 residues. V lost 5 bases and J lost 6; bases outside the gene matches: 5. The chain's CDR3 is CASSPGTGFQPQHF. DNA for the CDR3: TGTGCCAGCAGCCCCGGGACAGGGTTTCAGCCCCAGCATTTT.

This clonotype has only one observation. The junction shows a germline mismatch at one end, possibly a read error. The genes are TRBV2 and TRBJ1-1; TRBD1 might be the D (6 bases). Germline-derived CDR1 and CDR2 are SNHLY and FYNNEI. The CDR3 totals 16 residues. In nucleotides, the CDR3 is TGTGCCAGCAATGGGGGCACGGTGCATGGGAACGCTGAAGCTTTCTTT. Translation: CASNGGTVHGNAEAFF.

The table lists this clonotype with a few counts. DNA of the CDR3: TGTGCCAGCAGAGCCGTGACAGGAAGTAATTCACCCCTCCACTTT. Amino acids: CASRAVTGSNSPLHF. The chain is built from TRBV10-3 and TRBJ1-6; a possible D gene is TRBD1 (6 bases). CDR1 is ENHRY and CDR2 is SYGVKD in the germline V gene. The CDR3 contains 15 residues. V was shortened by 10 bases and J by 6 bases, with 19 bases between the two germline ends.

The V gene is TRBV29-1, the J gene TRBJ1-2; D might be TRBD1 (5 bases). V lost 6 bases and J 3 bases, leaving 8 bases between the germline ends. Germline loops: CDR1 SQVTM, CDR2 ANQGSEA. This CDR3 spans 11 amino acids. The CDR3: CSVGRDYGYTF. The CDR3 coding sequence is TGCAGCGTGGGACGGGACTATGGCTACACCTTC.

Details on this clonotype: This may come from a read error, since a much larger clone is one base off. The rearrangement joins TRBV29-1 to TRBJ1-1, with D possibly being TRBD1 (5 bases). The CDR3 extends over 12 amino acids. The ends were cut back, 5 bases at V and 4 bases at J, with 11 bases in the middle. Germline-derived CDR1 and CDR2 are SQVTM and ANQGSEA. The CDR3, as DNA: TGCAGCGTTCCCAGGGTGAGCACTGAAGCTTTCTTT. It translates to CSVPRVSTEAFF.

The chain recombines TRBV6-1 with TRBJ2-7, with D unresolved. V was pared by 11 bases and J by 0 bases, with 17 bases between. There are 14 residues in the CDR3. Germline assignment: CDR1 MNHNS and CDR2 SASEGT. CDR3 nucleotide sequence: TGTGCCCGCACCTCCATCGGACCCTCCTACGAGCAGTACTTC. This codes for CARTSIGPSYEQYF.

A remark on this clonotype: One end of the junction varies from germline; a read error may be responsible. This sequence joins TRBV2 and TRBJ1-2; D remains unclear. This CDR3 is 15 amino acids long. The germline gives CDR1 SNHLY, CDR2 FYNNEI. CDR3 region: CATSGRSISNYGYTF. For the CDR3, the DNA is TGTGCCACCAGTGGCAGGAGCATTTCTAACTATGGCTACACCTTC.